This entry is about one T cell receptor (beta chain). In the original workflow: Amplifying reference gene primers gave estimates of nucleated cell counts. The assay was immunoSEQ multiplex PCR, and TCRdb's table has in-frame clones only and misses some. The V and J calls and the clone size are those of that table, but D and trimming were determined from the DNA. The table has over 70,000 clones, 80% seen once. These data are taken from a study of blood T cell repertoires in COVID-19. Looking at the study overall: The origin of the acute and convalescent COVID-19 samples was the United States, Italy and Spain. PBMCs, B-cell-depleted T cells, or T cells provided the cDNA or gDNA that made up the material.

V lost 0 bases and J lost 0, with 3 bases in between. The CDR3 extends over 14 amino acids. Germline assignment: CDR1 SGHDN and CDR2 FVKESK. The rearrangement uses TRBV14 and TRBJ1-3; no firm D call. Specimen: peripheral blood. The source of this sequence is a woman between 65 and 79 years old with acute or convalescent COVID-19. CDR3 sequence reads: CASSQDYSGNTIYF. The CDR3 DNA reads as TGTGCCAGCAGCCAAGATTACTCTGGAAACACCATATATTTT.